This T cell receptor beta chain comes out of a study of spatial heterogeneity in lung cancer. Background on the study: There were, on average, more than ten raw-read appearances for each unique TCR and UMI combination.

Time point of the sample: sample taken at primary tumor resection. Tumor, nontumor lung or frozen PBMC supplied whole RNA, sequenced without sorting. Donors were some 72 untreated early-stage non-small cell lung cancer patients. In this sample, this clonotype turned up many times. Antigen specificity is unknown. Regarding the study as a whole: TCRs found ubiquitously expanded in tumor appeared in blood more at resection than at follow-up.

Every individual TCR cDNA molecule carried its own unique molecular identifier, which allowed correction of PCR and sequencing errors. TCRdb recomputed calls from the 5' RACE reads with MiXCR, one row per CDR3 protein. The sample has around 74,000 distinct CDR3 sequences; 10% to 15% are singletons. This CDR3 has 14 amino acids. In germline, CDR1 is SGHRS, CDR2 YFSETQ. Trimming shortened V by 4 bases and J by 3 bases, and 13 bases separated the two germline ends. The source material was PBMCs, sampled at surgery. V is TRBV5-1 and J is TRBJ2-5; TRBD1 is a possible D gene (6 bases). The source is a male donor with early-stage non-small cell lung cancer. This chain's CDR3 is CASSRNAGEETQYF. The CDR3 coding sequence is TGCGCCAGCAGCAGAAACGCAGGGGAAGAGACCCAGTACTTC.